The clone carrying this TCR beta chain was recorded a few times. The data are from a study of blood T cell repertoires in COVID-19. Study information: Sites in the United States, Italy and Spain provided acute and convalescent COVID-19 samples.

There are 14 residues in the CDR3. Germline-derived CDR1 and CDR2 are SGHNT and YYREEE (reference sequence). V was cut by 4 bases and J by 7 bases, with 14 bases left in between. Sequencing was performed with immunoSEQ multiplex PCR; in TCRdb, only in-frame clones are kept and a portion is missing. This table has about 76,000 clones, more than 75% appearing once. The sequence was collected from a man aged 55 to 69 with COVID-19, enrolled during active disease. The chain links TRBV5-4 to TRBJ2-2; D is possibly TRBD2 (7 bases). Sequencing was performed on peripheral blood. The CDR3 nucleotides read TGTGCCAGCAGCAAACCAGGGGAGGGCGGGGAGCTGTTTTTT. This gives the protein CASSKPGEGGELFF.